The 32 T cell receptor beta chains below all came from one sample that was sequenced in a study of CD8+ T cells in alopecia areata. Following RNA extraction, reverse transcription yielded cDNA that acted as the sequencing template. Data came from immunoSEQ multiplex PCR; TCRdb stores just in-frame clones and leaves some out. The sample includes fewer than 200,000 clones, roughly 70% of them seen just once. The source was CD8+ T cells sorted from blood, collected at week 0. All receptors come from a human donor with alopecia areata.

The gene calls are TRBV13 and TRBJ1-2, with D possibly TRBD1 on 5 matching bases. Germline loops: CDR1 PRHDT, CDR2 FYEKMQ (reference sequence). The CDR3 extends over 13 amino acids. V lost 5 bases and J 4 bases, leaving 11 bases between the germline ends. DNA of the CDR3: TGTGCCAGCAGCAGCAGGGCGAGCTATGGCTACACCTTC. Translated: CASSSRASYGYTF.

There are a few counts of this clone. The V and J genes are TRBV9 and TRBJ2-1; 9 positions agree with TRBD1. CDR3 length: 14 residues. V gave up 4 bases and J gave up 8 bases; unmatched junction bases: 7. Germline CDR1 is SGDLS and CDR2 is YYNGEE. CDR3 protein: CASSTGTGIDEQFF. The CDR3 coding sequence is TGTGCCAGCAGCACGGGGACAGGGATCGATGAGCAGTTCTTC.

The chain employs TRBV7-8 and TRBJ1-2; TRBD1 is a possible D gene (6 bases). This CDR3 region has 15 residues. CDR1 is SGHVS and CDR2 is FQNEAQ in the germline V gene. V was pared by 0 bases and J by 6 bases, with 14 bases between. CDR3 region: CASSLAYRRQDGYTF. The DNA of the CDR3 is TGTGCCAGCAGCTTAGCATACAGGAGACAGGATGGCTACACCTTC. The full variable domain, rest sourced from reference TRBV7-8 and TRBJ1-2, is GAGVSQSPRYKVAKRGQDVALRCDPISGHVSLFWYQQALGQGPEFLTYFQNEAQLDKSGLPSDRFFAERPEGSVSTLKIQRTQQEDSAVYLCASSLAYRRQDGYTFGSGTRLTVV.

The CDR3 nucleotides read TGTGCCAGCAGCCTCCCGACAGGGTCCTCGAACACTGAAGCTTTCTTT. The encoded protein is CASSLPTGSSNTEAFF. The chain joins TRBV7-2 to TRBJ1-1, with 7 bases fitting TRBD1. Germline V gene lookup returns CDR1 SGHTA and CDR2 FQGNSA. This CDR3 comprises 16 residues. With 5 bases clipped from V and 1 base from J, the junction kept 10 bases outside the gene matches.

The chain combines TRBV5-6 with TRBJ1-2, with unresolved D. V was pared by 0 bases and J by 11 bases, with 14 bases between. Germline CDR1 SGHDT, CDR2 YYEEEE. This CDR3 has 13 residues. The CDR3: CASSLEEALGYTF. CDR3 bases: TGTGCCAGCAGCTTGGAGGAAGCTCTAGGTTACACCTTC.

The chain recombines TRBV5-1 with TRBJ1-2, with TRBD1 matching 11 bases. The CDR3 extends over 15 amino acids. The J segment lost 4 bases and the V segment lost 4 bases, leaving 6 bases of the junction unmatched. Germline V gene lookup returns CDR1 SGHRS and CDR2 YFSETQ. CDR3 sequence: CASSTDRGPSYGYTF. Here the CDR3 DNA reads TGCGCCAGCAGCACGGACAGGGGGCCTAGCTATGGCTACACCTTC.

This chain links TRBV30 with TRBJ2-2, with D unclear. Germline lookup yields CDR1 GTSNPN and CDR2 SVGIG (reference sequence). CDR3 length equals 12 residues. V was shortened by 2 bases and J by 0 bases, with 1 base between the two germline ends. The chain's CDR3 is CAWSPNTGELFF. In nucleotides, the CDR3 is TGTGCCTGGAGTCCGAACACCGGGGAGCTGTTTTTT.

The rearrangement uses TRBV5-8 and TRBJ1-2; D ambiguous. CDR1 and CDR2 from the germline V gene are SGHTS and YDEGEE. The CDR3 has 16 residues. V lost 7 bases and J lost 4, with 23 bases in between. CDR3 coding DNA: TGTGCCAGCCACCCCTTTGGGCAGGCGGGGAGCTATGGCTACACCTTC. It specifies CASHPFGQAGSYGYTF.

The V call is TRBV7-8, the J call TRBJ1-5; D unclear. Germline V lookup: CDR1 SGHVS, CDR2 FQNEAQ. The CDR3 is 12 residues long. V shed 4 bases and J shed 6 bases, with 7 bases lying between them. The CDR3 coding sequence is TGTGCCAGCAGCTCCGGCACTCAGCCCCAGCATTTT. It is translated as CASSSGTQPQHF.

The chain has TRBV25-1 and TRBJ1-2; D is undetermined. The CDR3 contains 14 residues. The germline CDR1 and CDR2 sequences are MGHDK and SYGVNS. V was shortened by 1 base and J by 8 bases, with 14 bases between the two germline ends. The CDR3 DNA reads TGTGCCAGCAGTGAATGGCAGACCCGTAAGGGCTACACCTTC. Protein: CASSEWQTRKGYTF.

The chain has TRBV29-1 and TRBJ2-7; D is unresolved. There are 15 residues in the CDR3. With 6 bases removed from V and 0 bases from J, the gap between germline ends came to 18 bases. Germline CDR1 and CDR2: SQVTM and ANQGSEA. CDR3 loop: CSVENIRHLSYEQYF. The CDR3 nucleotides are TGCAGCGTGGAAAATATACGGCACCTCTCCTACGAGCAGTACTTC.

The chain carries TRBV7-2 and TRBJ2-3, with 7 positions matching TRBD2. J was trimmed by 5 bases and V by 6 bases; bases with no gene match: 11. The CDR3 sequence is 15 residues long. Per germline, CDR1 SGHTA and CDR2 FQGNSA. This CDR3 reads CASSYRGRAVDTQYF. The CDR3, as DNA: TGTGCCAGCAGTTACCGGGGGAGGGCAGTAGATACGCAGTATTTT.

This chain joins TRBV27 and TRBJ1-1; D gene uncertain. CDR3 length equals 13 residues. Germline lookup yields CDR1 MNHEY and CDR2 SMNVEV (reference sequence). Trimming removed 5 bases from V and 4 bases from J, with 11 bases in between. Written as DNA, the CDR3 is TGTGCCAGCAGTCATGGGTCCTTCACTGAAGCTTTCTTT. Amino acid sequence: CASSHGSFTEAFF.

CDR3 sequence (DNA): TGTGCCAGCGGGACTTCCAACCTTGGGAATTCACCCCTCCACTTT. This codes for CASGTSNLGNSPLHF. The chain employs TRBV6-5 and TRBJ1-6, with a weak D call TRBD1 (5 bases). Germline assignment: CDR1 MNHEY and CDR2 SVGAGI. The CDR3 is 15 amino acids. Trimming stripped 8 bases from V and 7 bases from J, with 18 bases between.

The chain combines TRBV7-6 with TRBJ2-3; D is unresolved. The CDR3 consists of 19 residues. V was shortened by 1 base and J by 0 bases, with 20 bases between the two germline ends. CDR1 and CDR2 (germline): SGHVS, FNYEAQ. The CDR3 nucleotides are TGTGCCAGCAGCTTAGGGAGAGTAATTCGGGCTAGGAGCACAGATACGCAGTATTTT. It specifies CASSLGRVIRARSTDTQYF. The complete variable domain, with remaining parts taken from reference TRBV7-6 and TRBJ2-3, reads GAGVSQSPRYKVTKRGQDVALRCDPISGHVSLYWYRQALGQGPEFLTYFNYEAQQDKSGLPNDRFSAERPEGSISTLTIQRTEQRDSAMYRCASSLGRVIRARSTDTQYFGPGTRLTVL.

Only a few counts were recorded for this clone. This chain joins TRBV5-1 and TRBJ1-2; perhaps TRBD1 as D (5 bases). The V end was cut by 0 bases, the J end by 8 bases, with 14 bases between. This CDR3 is built from 14 residues. Germline CDR1 SGHRS, CDR2 YFSETQ. DNA for the CDR3: TGCGCCAGCAGCTTGGGAAGGGGAGACGGCGGCTACACCTTC. It codes for CASSLGRGDGGYTF.

The V and J genes are TRBV7-2 and TRBJ1-5; D not certain. CDR1 and CDR2 (germline): SGHTA, FQGNSA. The length of the CDR3 is 15 residues. Trimming took 3 bases from V and 6 from J, leaving 15 bases between them. CDR3 sequence reads: CASSFFASRGQPQHF. CDR3 DNA sequence: TGTGCCAGCAGCTTCTTTGCTTCCCGCGGTCAGCCCCAGCATTTT.

To note about this clone: The same CDR3 is also encoded by other DNA sequences in this sample. The chain has TRBV30 and TRBJ1-1; D is possibly TRBD1 (6 bases). Trimming removed 0 bases from V and 5 bases from J, with 13 bases in between. The CDR3 has 14 residues. Germline V CDR1 and CDR2: GTSNPN, SVGIG (reference sequence). The CDR3 protein is CAWSVGGAGTEAFF. The CDR3 DNA reads as TGTGCCTGGAGTGTAGGGGGGGCCGGAACTGAAGCTTTCTTT.

On this clone itself: Other DNA sequences in the same sample also yield this CDR3. This chain connects TRBV30 to TRBJ1-5; D unclear. CDR1 is GTSNPN, CDR2 SVGIG, per germline (reference sequence). Trimming took 2 bases from V and 2 from J, leaving 7 bases between them. The CDR3 is 13 amino acids. CDR3 residues: CAWSYGGNQPQHF. The CDR3 DNA follows: TGTGCCTGGAGTTACGGGGGCAATCAGCCCCAGCATTTT.

V and J are TRBV4-1 and TRBJ2-1; no clear D. The CDR3 contains 13 residues. The V gene's germline CDR1 is MGHRA and CDR2 YSYEKL. Trimming removed 2 bases from V and 6 bases from J, with 8 bases in between. The CDR3 DNA reads TGCGCCAGCAGCCAACGGTCAGGCAATGAGCAGTTCTTC. Translation gives CASSQRSGNEQFF.

V and J are TRBV13 and TRBJ2-1, with D tentatively TRBD1 (6 bases). V shed 4 bases and J shed 5 bases, with 9 bases lying between them. CDR3 length: 13 amino acids. CDR1 and CDR2 from the germline V gene are PRHDT and FYEKMQ (reference sequence). CDR3 loop: CASSSRQDNEQFF. CDR3 in DNA: TGTGCCAGCAGCTCCAGACAGGACAATGAGCAGTTCTTC.

The chain carries TRBV7-9 and TRBJ2-3, with a weak D call TRBD2 (6 bases). Germline V gives CDR1 SEHNR, CDR2 FQNEAQ (reference sequence). The CDR3 spans 15 residues. Trimming shortened V by 4 bases and J by 5 bases, and 16 bases separated the two germline ends. The CDR3 loop is CASSSSEGRGDTQYF. The CDR3 DNA is TGTGCCAGCAGCTCCTCGGAGGGGCGGGGAGATACGCAGTATTTT.

The chain has TRBV2 and TRBJ1-1; TRBD1 matches 9 bases. J lost 7 bases, V lost 4 bases, and 1 base had no gene match. The germline CDR1 and CDR2 sequences are SNHLY and FYNNEI. The CDR3 spans 12 residues. Here the CDR3 reads CASSGDRVEAFF. For the CDR3, the DNA is TGTGCCAGCAGTGGGGACAGGGTTGAAGCTTTCTTT.

Only a few counts were recorded for this clone. The genes are TRBV19 and TRBJ2-7, with D unresolved. Germline V lookup: CDR1 LNHDA, CDR2 SQIVND (reference sequence). There are 13 residues in the CDR3. Deletions cut 8 bases from V and 5 bases from J, with 16 bases between. The CDR3 nucleotides read TGTGCCAGTTCGGAGCATCCTATGGACGAGCAGTACTTC. Translated: CASSEHPMDEQYF. Drawing the rest from reference TRBV19 and TRBJ2-7, the complete variable domain is DGGITQSPKYLFRKEGQNVTLSCEQNLNHDAMYWYRQDPGQGLRLIYYSQIVNDFQKGDIAEGYSVSREKKESFPLTVTSAQKNPTAFYLCASSEHPMDEQYFGPGTRLTVT.

The genes are TRBV15 and TRBJ2-5; the D gene is possibly TRBD2 (6 bases). The CDR3 contains 17 residues. Trimming removed 1 base from V and 4 bases from J, with 19 bases in between. Germline V gives CDR1 LNHNV, CDR2 YYDKDF (reference sequence). In DNA form, the CDR3 reads TGTGCCACCAGCAGAGGGGCGGGGCAGTCCGGTAGAGAGACCCAGTACTTC. Protein: CATSRGAGQSGRETQYF.

The chain carries TRBV2 and TRBJ1-3, with 8 bases fitting TRBD1. V dropped 6 bases and J dropped 4; count of bases not matched to a gene: 11. This CDR3 has 16 residues. CDR1 and CDR2 from the germline V gene are SNHLY and FYNNEI. The CDR3 sequence is CASRIVQGARGNTIYF. The DNA for the CDR3 is TGTGCCAGCAGAATTGTCCAGGGGGCGCGCGGAAACACCATATATTTT.

The chain carries TRBV5-6 and TRBJ1-4, with a tentative D call TRBD1 (6 bases). Germline CDR1 and CDR2: SGHDT and YYEEEE. The CDR3 runs to 17 residues. The V end lost 0 bases, the J end lost 4 bases, and 16 bases lay between the germline ends. CDR3 amino acids: CASSLGRGLGVNEKLFF. The CDR3 DNA follows: TGTGCCAGCAGCTTGGGCAGGGGCCTGGGTGTTAATGAAAAACTGTTTTTT.

This chain connects TRBV4-1 to TRBJ2-7; D may correspond to TRBD1 or TRBD2 (6 bases each). Per germline, CDR1 MGHRA and CDR2 YSYEKL. The CDR3 is made up of 15 amino acids. The ends were cut back, 0 bases at V and 2 bases at J, with 11 bases in the middle. This CDR3 is CASSQETGAPYEQYF. The CDR3 DNA reads TGCGCCAGCAGCCAAGAAACGGGGGCCCCCTACGAGCAGTACTTC.

This clone was seen a handful of times. The chain employs TRBV28 and TRBJ1-4; D is perhaps TRBD1 (6 bases). Trimming removed 1 base at V and 4 bases at J, with 19 bases between. From germline, CDR1 is MDHEN and CDR2 SYDVKM. The CDR3 is made up of 18 amino acids. CDR3 DNA: TGTGCCAGCAGTTTATTACAGGGCCCCTGTTGTGGTAATGAAAAACTGTTTTTT. This translates into CASSLLQGPCCGNEKLFF.

The chain couples TRBV29-1 to TRBJ2-2; D is possibly TRBD2 (5 bases). The CDR3 length is 14 residues. V was shortened by 2 bases and J by 4 bases, with 11 bases between the two germline ends. Germline assignment: CDR1 SQVTM and CDR2 ANQGSEA. CDR3 sequence (DNA): TGCAGCGTTGAAACGTCGGGAACCACCGGGGAGCTGTTTTTT. Amino acids: CSVETSGTTGELFF.

This clone was counted only a few times. V is TRBV5-6 and J is TRBJ1-1; D gene ambiguous. Germline loops: CDR1 SGHDT, CDR2 YYEEEE. The CDR3 extends over 13 amino acids. V was pared by 5 bases and J by 4 bases, with 12 bases between. The CDR3 sequence: CASRSTLVTEAFF. As DNA, the CDR3 is TGTGCCAGCAGGTCGACATTAGTCACTGAAGCTTTCTTT.

The V and J genes are TRBV7-9 and TRBJ2-1, with 7 bases matching TRBD1. This CDR3 comprises 15 residues. The ends lost 6 bases at V and 0 bases at J; junction bases unmatched: 5. Per the germline V gene, CDR1 is SEHNR and CDR2 is FQNEAQ (reference sequence). CDR3 amino acids: CASRSRDSSYNEQFF. The CDR3 DNA sequence: TGTGCCAGCAGATCCCGGGACAGCTCCTACAATGAGCAGTTCTTC. Combining the CDR3 with reference TRBV7-9 and TRBJ2-1 gives the whole variable domain DTGVSQNPRHKITKRGQNVTFRCDPISEHNRLYWYRQTLGQGPEFLTYFQNEAQLEKSRLLSDRFSAERPKGSFSTLEIQRTEQGDSAMYLCASRSRDSSYNEQFFGPGTRLTVL.